The T cell receptor (beta chain) described here comes from a study of cytomegalovirus exposure and HLA in healthy donors. Use of 60 Vbeta and 13 Jbeta primers characterized the PCR. Method: immunoSEQ multiplex PCR; TCRdb's copy keeps in-frame clones and lacks some. The sample has 150,000 to 200,000 clones, roughly 82% seen once; the top ten hold around 11%. This clone appeared a single time. Germline lookup yields CDR1 SGDLS and CDR2 YYNGEE. Trimming took off 4 bases at V and 7 bases at J, with 14 bases between the two ends. CDR3 length: 13 residues. The chain carries TRBV9 and TRBJ1-1; D is undetermined. The clonotype comes from a man aged 50-60 years in good health and CMV-seropositive. Input material: PBMCs. As DNA, the CDR3 is TGTGCCAGCAGCAGTTCCCGATACGGTGAAGCTTTCTTT. Translated: CASSSSRYGEAFF. Filled out from reference TRBV9 and TRBJ1-1, the complete variable domain reads DSGVTQTPKHLITATGQRVTLRCSPRSGDLSVYWYQQSLDQGLQFLIQYYNGEERAKGNILERFSAQQFPDLHSELNLSSLELGDSALYFCASSSSRYGEAFFGQGTRLTVV.